One sample yielded the 31 T cell receptor beta chains listed below, sequenced in a study of cytomegalovirus exposure and HLA in healthy donors. The study ran its PCR with 60 Vbeta and 13 Jbeta primers. Here immunoSEQ multiplex PCR was the method, and the copy in TCRdb shows in-frame clones only, minus some. The sample yields around 70,000 clones, of which the top ten take up under 2%. The sample consisted of PBMCs. These TCRs come from a woman in her thirties in good health and CMV-seronegative.

The chain uses TRBV2 and TRBJ1-5; no definite D call. The CDR3 runs 15 residues. Trimming took 4 bases from V and 1 from J, leaving 11 bases between them. CDR1 and CDR2 from the germline V gene are SNHLY and FYNNEI. The chain's CDR3 is CASSAEGISNQPQHF. The CDR3 DNA is TGTGCCAGCAGTGCCGAGGGAATCAGCAATCAGCCCCAGCATTTT. Using reference TRBV2 and TRBJ1-5 for the parts outside the CDR3, the full variable domain is EPEVTQTPSHQVTQMGQEVILRCVPISNHLYFYWYRQILGQKVEFLVSFYNNEISEKSEIFDDQFSVERPDGSNFTLKIRSTKLEDSAMYFCASSAEGISNQPQHFGDGTRLSIL.

CDR3 in amino acids: CASSSNLVAQYF. The CDR3, as DNA: TGTGCCAGCAGCTCCAACCTGGTAGCCCAGTACTTC. This chain connects TRBV7-8 to TRBJ2-7; no definite D call. Germline-derived CDR1 and CDR2 are SGHVS and FQNEAQ. The CDR3 is 12 amino acids. The ends were cut back, 4 bases at V and 10 bases at J, with 14 bases in the middle.

V usage is TRBV30 and J usage is TRBJ2-7, with a weak D call TRBD1 (6 bases). Trimming took 3 bases from V and 7 from J, leaving 13 bases between them. CDR1 is GTSNPN, CDR2 SVGIG, per germline (reference sequence). The CDR3 has 12 residues. CDR3 residues: CAWRYRVSEQYF. CDR3 sequence (DNA): TGTGCCTGGAGATACAGGGTGTCAGAGCAGTACTTC.

In DNA form, the CDR3 reads TGTGCCAGCAGTCTTCAGCGGGCTTCCTACGAGCAGTACTTC. This encodes CASSLQRASYEQYF. The chain uses TRBV6-5 and TRBJ2-7; D possibly corresponds to TRBD2 (6 bases). The CDR3 sequence is 14 residues long. CDR1 MNHEY and CDR2 SVGAGI come from the germline V gene. V was cut by 5 bases and J by 1 base, with 12 bases left in between.

The V call is TRBV18, the J call TRBJ2-6, with a possible D match to TRBD2 (6 bases). The CDR3 is made up of 20 amino acids. V dropped 5 bases and J dropped 3 bases, with 26 bases sitting between them. CDR1 and CDR2 (germline): KGHSH, LQKENI. CDR3 loop: CASSGSRGGRVRFGANVLTF. DNA for the CDR3: TGTGCCAGCTCAGGCTCCCGGGGAGGACGGGTGCGGTTTGGGGCCAACGTCCTGACTTTC.

The rearrangement uses TRBV6-5 and TRBJ1-2; 11 bases align to TRBD1. CDR3 size: 14 residues. Germline V gene sequence: CDR1 MNHEY, CDR2 SVGAGI. The ends lost 1 base at V and 7 bases at J; junction bases unmatched: 2. This CDR3 reads CASSYYGTGGGYTF. The CDR3 DNA reads TGTGCCAGCAGTTACTACGGGACAGGGGGTGGCTACACCTTC.

The chain couples TRBV27 to TRBJ2-7; a possible D gene is TRBD1 (6 bases). CDR3 size: 14 residues. Germline assignment: CDR1 MNHEY and CDR2 SMNVEV (reference sequence). V was cut by 1 base and J by 6 bases, with 13 bases left in between. The CDR3 DNA sequence: TGTGCCAGCAGTTTATTACAGGGCCTAAGCGAGCAGTACTTC. It encodes CASSLLQGLSEQYF.

The genes are TRBV28 and TRBJ2-3; TRBD2 matches 12 bases. The CDR3 extends over 17 amino acids. Germline-derived CDR1 and CDR2 are MDHEN and SYDVKM. J gave up 5 bases and V 6 bases, and 12 bases lay outside the gene matches. The CDR3 bases are TGTGCCAGCAGCCTGCTAGCGGGAGGGCCCCCCGGAGATACGCAGTATTTT. This translates into CASSLLAGGPPGDTQYF.

V usage is TRBV5-1 and J usage is TRBJ1-6; 9 positions match TRBD1. This CDR3 region has 20 residues. CDR1 and CDR2 from the germline V gene are SGHRS and YFSETQ. The V and J ends lost 0 bases and 0 bases, in that order; junction bases with no gene match: 10. The CDR3 nucleotides are TGCGCCAGCAGCTTGGCCGAGGACAGGGGAATTAGCTCCTATAATTCACCCCTCCACTTT. Protein sequence: CASSLAEDRGISSYNSPLHF.

This chain uses TRBV28 with TRBJ2-1; D is possibly TRBD2 (5 bases). Germline loops: CDR1 MDHEN, CDR2 SYDVKM. The CDR3 length is 12 residues. The ends were cut back, 3 bases at V and 5 bases at J, with 5 bases in the middle. The CDR3 DNA reads TGTGCCAGCAGTTTGAGGGACAATGAGCAGTTCTTC. Translation gives CASSLRDNEQFF.

In DNA, the CDR3 is TGTGCCAGCGGACAGGGGGCGGACAATCAGCCCCAGCATTTT. Amino acids: CASGQGADNQPQHF. The chain combines TRBV9 with TRBJ1-5; 11 nucleotides line up with TRBD1. Looked up from germline, CDR1 is SGDLS and CDR2 is YYNGEE. J was trimmed by 3 bases and V by 7 bases; bases with no gene match: 3. This CDR3 has 14 amino acids.

V and J are TRBV14 and TRBJ1-2; TRBD1 matches 8 bases. V was pared by 1 base and J by 7 bases, with 8 bases of the junction left unmatched. Germline values: CDR1 SGHDN, CDR2 FVKESK. The CDR3 length is 15 residues. CDR3 bases: TGTGCCAGCAGCCAAGTCGATACAGGGGGAGCTGGCTACACCTTC. Its protein is CASSQVDTGGAGYTF.

This chain connects TRBV27 to TRBJ1-5; 10 bases fit TRBD1. V lost 5 bases to trimming and J lost 5 bases; unmatched junction nucleotides: 6. The V gene's germline CDR1 is MNHEY and CDR2 SMNVEV (reference sequence). The CDR3 loop spans 15 amino acids. The CDR3 here is CASSRTGGDYQPQHF. Written as DNA, the CDR3 is TGTGCCAGCAGTAGGACAGGGGGAGATTATCAGCCCCAGCATTTT.

This clone is called medium-sized (0.01 to 0.1%) based on its frequency. The chain couples TRBV7-9 to TRBJ2-3, with a tentative D call TRBD1 (5 bases). Germline CDR1 is SEHNR and CDR2 is FQNEAQ (reference sequence). There are 13 residues in the CDR3. With 0 bases removed from V and 8 bases from J, the gap between germline ends came to 9 bases. The CDR3, as DNA: TGTGCCAGCAGCTTAGCTATACAGGCTACGCAGTATTTT. Translating gives CASSLAIQATQYF. The full variable domain, completed using reference TRBV7-9 and TRBJ2-3, is DTGVSQNPRHKITKRGQNVTFRCDPISEHNRLYWYRQTLGQGPEFLTYFQNEAQLEKSRLLSDRFSAERPKGSFSTLEIQRTEQGDSAMYLCASSLAIQATQYFGPGTRLTVL.

J is TRBJ1-5 and V is TRBV6-5, with D uncertain. The germline gives CDR1 MNHEY, CDR2 SVGAGI. CDR3 length equals 12 residues. The CDR3 spells CATQVPNQPQHF. CDR3 DNA: TGTGCGACGCAGGTTCCCAATCAGCCCCAGCATTTT.

The gene calls are TRBV5-6 and TRBJ2-7; tentatively, D is TRBD2 (5 bases). V lost 0 bases to trimming and J lost 4 bases, with 11 bases between them. This CDR3 region has 14 residues. Germline CDR1 SGHDT, CDR2 YYEEEE. CDR3 sequence: CASSLGVDFYEQYF. In DNA form, the CDR3 reads TGTGCCAGCAGCTTGGGGGTGGACTTTTACGAGCAGTACTTC. The full variable domain, in which reference TRBV5-6 and TRBJ2-7 provide the parts outside the CDR3, is DAGVTQSPTHLIKTRGQQVTLRCSPKSGHDTVSWYQQALGQGPQFIFQYYEEEERQRGNFPDRFSGHQFPNYSSELNVNALLLGDSALYLCASSLGVDFYEQYFGPGTRLTVT.

The chain couples TRBV9 to TRBJ1-5, with D perhaps matching TRBD1 (6 bases). Trimming took off 4 bases at V and 9 bases at J, with 20 bases between the two ends. Germline V gene data show CDR1 as SGDLS and CDR2 as YYNGEE. The CDR3 has 15 amino acids. The CDR3: CASSPGVREERPQHF. In nucleotides, the CDR3 is TGTGCCAGCAGCCCAGGGGTCCGGGAAGAACGGCCCCAGCATTTT.

The rearrangement uses TRBV20-1 and TRBJ2-7, with 7 bases fitting TRBD1. J was trimmed by 6 bases and V by 4 bases; bases with no gene match: 3. This CDR3 is built from 11 residues. Germline V CDR1 and CDR2: DFQATT, SNEGSKA (reference sequence). The CDR3 is CSAIQGSEQYF. DNA for the CDR3: TGCAGTGCTATACAGGGGTCCGAGCAGTACTTC.

The chain is built from TRBV7-9 and TRBJ2-7, with 12 bases identical to TRBD2. The junction had 13 bases not matched to a gene; V was cut back by 5 bases and J by 2 bases. CDR1 and CDR2 from the germline V gene are SEHNR and FQNEAQ (reference sequence). CDR3 length equals 18 residues. DNA of the CDR3: TGTGCCAGCAGCCGAATCGGGACTAGCGGGTCCCTAGCCTACGAGCAGTACTTC. This encodes CASSRIGTSGSLAYEQYF.

The chain employs TRBV9 and TRBJ1-4; unclear D gene. Trimming left V 6 bases short and J 0 bases short, with 12 bases between. Germline V gene sequence: CDR1 SGDLS, CDR2 YYNGEE. The CDR3 has 15 residues. CDR3 DNA: TGTGCCAGCACATTGGGTAGCGCAACTAATGAAAAACTGTTTTTT. This encodes CASTLGSATNEKLFF.

The chain joins TRBV29-1 to TRBJ1-1; tentatively, D is TRBD1 (6 bases). CDR1 SQVTM and CDR2 ANQGSEA come from the germline V gene. The CDR3 has 10 residues. Trimming shortened V by 6 bases and J by 10 bases, and 12 bases separated the two germline ends. This chain's CDR3 is CSVGDTRAFF. CDR3 nucleotide sequence: TGCAGCGTCGGGGACACTCGAGCTTTCTTT.

The genes are TRBV30 and TRBJ1-5; a possible D gene is TRBD1 (6 bases). CDR1 and CDR2 from the germline V gene are GTSNPN and SVGIG (reference sequence). CDR3 size: 13 residues. The V and J ends lost 5 bases and 4 bases respectively, with 12 bases between them. The DNA for the CDR3 is TGTGCCTGGGGGACACAGGGAAATCAGCCCCAGCATTTT. Its translation is CAWGTQGNQPQHF.

The chain carries TRBV19 and TRBJ1-1; 8 bases line up with TRBD1. This CDR3 has 13 amino acids. Germline CDR1 is LNHDA and CDR2 is SQIVND (reference sequence). The ends lost 7 bases at V and 1 base at J; junction bases unmatched: 2. CDR3 nucleotides: TGTGCCAGTACCAGGGGGCGGAACACTGAAGCTTTCTTT. The encoded protein is CASTRGRNTEAFF. The variable domain in full, completed from reference TRBV19 and TRBJ1-1, reads DGGITQSPKYLFRKEGQNVTLSCEQNLNHDAMYWYRQDPGQGLRLIYYSQIVNDFQKGDIAEGYSVSREKKESFPLTVTSAQKNPTAFYLCASTRGRNTEAFFGQGTRLTVV.

To note about this clone: Other DNA sequences in this specimen translate into the identical CDR3. The rearrangement links TRBV4-3 to TRBJ2-1; D unclear. Germline-derived CDR1 and CDR2 are LGHNA and YSLEER. The V end lost 4 bases, the J end lost 7 bases, and 14 bases lay between the germline ends. The CDR3 spans 14 residues. The CDR3: CASSPTDSVNEQFF. The CDR3 DNA is TGCGCCAGCAGCCCTACAGATTCGGTGAATGAGCAGTTCTTC.

The rearrangement joins TRBV27 to TRBJ1-5; 7 positions agree with TRBD1. V gave up 3 bases and J gave up 3 bases; unmatched junction bases: 5. This CDR3 has 15 amino acids. Germline V gene lookup returns CDR1 MNHEY and CDR2 SMNVEV (reference sequence). Here the CDR3 DNA reads TGTGCCAGCAGTTTCGGGACAGTTGCCAATCAGCCCCAGCATTTT. This sequence encodes CASSFGTVANQPQHF.

The V gene is TRBV7-3, the J gene TRBJ1-1; D might be TRBD1 (6 bases). The germline CDR1 and CDR2 sequences are SGHTA and FQGTGA. This CDR3 has 13 amino acids. Trimming took 9 bases from V and 2 from J, leaving 13 bases between them. Here the CDR3 DNA reads TGTGCCAGTCAGCGGGACACCAACACTGAAGCTTTCTTT. Its protein product is CASQRDTNTEAFF. Together with reference TRBV7-3 and TRBJ1-1, the CDR3 gives the full variable domain: GAGVSQTPSNKVTEKGKYVELRCDPISGHTALYWYRQSLGQGPEFLIYFQGTGAADDSGLPNDRFFAVRPEGSVSTLKIQRTERGDSAVYLCASQRDTNTEAFFGQGTRLTVV.

In DNA form, the CDR3 reads TGTGCCAGCAGCCCTCCCAGGGATGAGCAGTTCTTC. It encodes CASSPPRDEQFF. This rearrangement joins TRBV7-9 to TRBJ2-1, with D perhaps TRBD1 (5 bases). The CDR3 is made up of 12 amino acids. The germline V and J ends were trimmed by 5 bases and 8 bases, with 10 bases remaining between them. The V gene's germline CDR1 is SEHNR and CDR2 FQNEAQ (reference sequence).

The chain is built from TRBV30 and TRBJ1-5; 10 bases are shared with TRBD1. With V trimmed by 3 bases and J by 4 bases, 3 bases remained unmatched. There are 14 residues in the CDR3. The germline gives CDR1 GTSNPN, CDR2 SVGIG (reference sequence). The CDR3 region is CAWSRDRGNQPQHF. In DNA form, the CDR3 reads TGTGCCTGGAGCAGGGACAGGGGTAATCAGCCCCAGCATTTT. Drawing the rest from reference TRBV30 and TRBJ1-5, the complete variable domain is SQTIHQWPATLVQPVGSPLSLECTVEGTSNPNLYWYRQAAGRGLQLLFYSVGIGQISSEVPQNLSASRPQDRQFILSSKKLLLSDSGFYLCAWSRDRGNQPQHFGDGTRLSIL.

The chain joins TRBV6-1 to TRBJ2-1; the match to TRBD2 covers 9 bases. V shed 6 bases, J shed 4 bases, and the junction held 4 bases outside the gene matches. The germline gives CDR1 MNHNS, CDR2 SASEGT. The CDR3 is 14 amino acids. CDR3 sequence reads: CASSPSGDYNEQFF. The CDR3 coding sequence is TGTGCCAGCAGCCCTAGCGGGGATTACAATGAGCAGTTCTTC.

The chain is built from TRBV29-1 and TRBJ2-1; 7 nucleotides line up with TRBD1. J was trimmed by 8 bases and V by 2 bases; bases with no gene match: 9. The CDR3 covers 14 residues. Germline V gives CDR1 SQVTM, CDR2 ANQGSEA. The DNA for the CDR3 is TGCAGCGTTGAACTAGGGGGCGATTTCGATGAGCAGTTCTTC. It yields the protein CSVELGGDFDEQFF.

The rearrangement uses TRBV29-1 and TRBJ2-2; 10 positions match TRBD1. Germline lookup yields CDR1 SQVTM and CDR2 ANQGSEA. V was clipped by 0 bases and J by 6 bases; unmatched bases: 7. The length of the CDR3 is 16 residues. CDR3 amino acids: CSVEESGQGVPGELFF. CDR3 coding DNA: TGCAGCGTTGAAGAATCCGGACAGGGGGTCCCCGGGGAGCTGTTTTTT.